Following are 20 T cell receptor beta chains from one sample sequenced in a study of spatial heterogeneity in lung cancer. Time point reported: sample taken at primary tumor resection. TCRdb reanalysed the 5' RACE reads using MiXCR and keeps one entry per CDR3 protein. The sample lists tens of thousands of distinct CDR3 sequences; just over 3% were seen once. Specimen: normal lung tissue next to the tumor, collected at surgery. These receptors all come from a male donor with early-stage non-small cell lung cancer.

At least ten counts were recorded for this clonotype. V usage is TRBV5-1 and J usage is TRBJ2-3; D is undetermined. CDR1 SGHRS and CDR2 YFSETQ come from the germline V gene. V was shortened by 0 bases and J by 0 bases, with 8 bases between the two germline ends. This CDR3 is built from 15 residues. CDR3 nucleotide sequence: TGCGCCAGCAGCTTGGCCTTCGGAAGCACAGATACGCAGTATTTT. Translated: CASSLAFGSTDTQYF.

A note on this clonotype: Given a much more abundant clone one base away, this may be a read error. The chain carries TRBV6-2 or TRBV6-3 and TRBJ2-7; D uncertain. With 5 bases removed from V and 2 bases from J, the gap between germline ends came to 10 bases. This CDR3 has 13 residues. Germline V gene lookup returns CDR1 MNHEY and CDR2 SVGEGT. The CDR3 nucleotides are TGTGCCAGCAGTAATCCTTACGCCTACGAGCAGTACTTC. The encoded protein is CASSNPYAYEQYF.

The chain joins TRBV20-1 to TRBJ1-5; 10 nucleotides align to TRBD1. The trim removed 6 bases at V and 5 bases at J, leaving 7 bases unmatched. CDR1 is DFQATT and CDR2 is SNEGSKA in the germline V gene (reference sequence). There are 14 residues in the CDR3. The DNA for the CDR3 is TGCAGTGCCCCGACAGGGGGCGGGGATCAGCCCCAGCATTTT. It is translated as CSAPTGGGDQPQHF.

This clonotype occurred many times. V and J are TRBV7-6 and TRBJ2-3, with 7 bases that match TRBD2. The length of the CDR3 is 18 residues. Germline V gene lookup returns CDR1 SGHVS and CDR2 FNYEAQ. J gave up 5 bases and V 1 base, and 15 bases lay outside the gene matches. Here the CDR3 DNA reads TGTGCCAGCAGCTTAGTTGTCGGCGGGGGAGCCCCAGGAGATACGCAGTATTTT. Protein: CASSLVVGGGAPGDTQYF. Full variable domain (rest looked up from reference TRBV7-6 and TRBJ2-3): GAGVSQSPRYKVTKRGQDVALRCDPISGHVSLYWYRQALGQGPEFLTYFNYEAQQDKSGLPNDRFSAERPEGSISTLTIQRTEQRDSAMYRCASSLVVGGGAPGDTQYFGPGTRLTVL.

This clonotype has at least ten counts. The genes are TRBV12-3 or TRBV12-4 and TRBJ1-5; TRBD1 is a possible D gene (5 bases). The CDR3 has 14 amino acids. V lost 6 bases and J lost 3, with 12 bases in between. CDR3 sequence (DNA): TGTGCCAGCAGGGACGACAGTCTCAATCAGCCCCAGCATTTT. This sequence encodes CASRDDSLNQPQHF.

This clonotype has a count of ten or more. This chain connects TRBV12-3 or TRBV12-4 to TRBJ2-1, with TRBD2 identical over 10 bases. The CDR3 contains 15 residues. V lost 4 bases and J lost 7; bases outside the gene matches: 7. The CDR3 DNA follows: TGTGCCAGCAGTTCCCTTAGCGGGAGGTTGAATGAGCAGTTCTTC. Translating it yields CASSSLSGRLNEQFF.

The table lists this clonotype with many counts. This chain joins TRBV18 and TRBJ2-3; 7 positions agree with TRBD2. The CDR3 runs 14 residues. The germline V gene has CDR1 KGHSH and CDR2 LQKENI. The trim removed 3 bases at V and 4 bases at J, leaving 4 bases unmatched. The CDR3 coding sequence is TGTGCCAGCTCACCCGGGCTAGCGGCAGATACGCAGTATTTT. As protein: CASSPGLAADTQYF.

In its sample, this clonotype was seen many times. The chain couples TRBV20-1 to TRBJ1-1; 10 nucleotides match TRBD1. CDR1 and CDR2 (germline): DFQATT, SNEGSKA (reference sequence). The CDR3 contains 14 residues. DNA of the CDR3: TGCGGAAAGCCGGACGGGACAGGGGTATCTGAAGCTTTCTTT. Translating gives CGKPDGTGVSEAFF.

This clonotype was seen at least ten times. V usage is TRBV28 and J usage is TRBJ1-1; D remains ambiguous. The CDR3 has 12 amino acids. Trimming removed 5 bases from V and 11 bases from J, with 15 bases in between. In germline, CDR1 is MDHEN, CDR2 SYDVKM. The CDR3 DNA follows: TGTGCCAGCAGTCCTCGACCCGAGCGGGCTTTCTTT. Translation gives CASSPRPERAFF.

At least ten counts were recorded for this clonotype. This rearrangement joins TRBV20-1 to TRBJ2-3; a weak D match, TRBD1 (6 bases). This CDR3 has 15 residues. Germline V lookup: CDR1 DFQATT, CDR2 SNEGSKA (reference sequence). The germline V and J ends were trimmed by 6 bases and 1 base, with 17 bases remaining between them. CDR3 region: CSAKRGIAGTDTQYF. DNA for the CDR3: TGCAGTGCAAAAAGGGGGATAGCAGGCACAGATACGCAGTATTTT.

Ten or more counts support this clonotype. The chain employs TRBV9 and TRBJ1-1; no reliable D call. V was trimmed by 2 bases and J by 4 bases, leaving 9 bases between them. The CDR3 runs 13 residues. Germline loops: CDR1 SGDLS, CDR2 YYNGEE. CDR3 in amino acids: CASSVGTSTEAFF. The CDR3 DNA reads TGTGCCAGCAGCGTCGGTACCTCCACTGAAGCTTTCTTT.

This clonotype was picked up many times. This chain joins TRBV20-1 and TRBJ1-5; D unclear. CDR3 length: 14 residues. Germline V lookup: CDR1 DFQATT, CDR2 SNEGSKA (reference sequence). Trimming shortened V by 3 bases and J by 0 bases, and 9 bases separated the two germline ends. CDR3 in DNA: TGCAGTGCTAGTGTGGGAACTAGCAATCAGCCCCAGCATTTT. It is translated as CSASVGTSNQPQHF.

This clonotype was seen ten or more times. The chain employs TRBV5-1 and TRBJ1-3; a weak D match, TRBD1 (5 bases). V lost 5 bases and J 2 bases, leaving 14 bases between the germline ends. From germline, CDR1 is SGHRS and CDR2 YFSETQ. This CDR3 is built from 15 residues. The CDR3 region has the DNA TGCGCCAGCAGGAAGGGAGGGGAAGCTGGAAACACCATATATTTT. Translated: CASRKGGEAGNTIYF.

This clonotype came up many times. The J gene is TRBJ2-3, the V gene TRBV5-1, with 7 bases fitting TRBD1. This CDR3 region has 14 residues. CDR1 is SGHRS and CDR2 is YFSETQ in the germline V gene. With V trimmed by 0 bases and J by 6 bases, 4 bases remained unmatched. CDR3 in amino acids: CASSLGQGDDTQYF. The CDR3 coding sequence is TGCGCCAGCAGCTTGGGGCAGGGGGACGATACGCAGTATTTT. The variable domain in full, completed from reference TRBV5-1 and TRBJ2-3, reads KAGVTQTPRYLIKTRGQQVTLSCSPISGHRSVSWYQQTPGQGLQFLFEYFSETQRNKGNFPGRFSGRQFSNSRSEMNVSTLELGDSALYLCASSLGQGDDTQYFGPGTRLTVL.

This rearrangement joins TRBV3-1 to TRBJ2-6; possibly TRBD1 for D (6 bases). Germline CDR1 is LGHDT and CDR2 is YNNKEL (reference sequence). This CDR3 contains 17 residues. V was pared by 2 bases and J by 0 bases, with 11 bases between. Here the CDR3 reads CASSQTPDSSGANVLTF. CDR3 nucleotides: TGTGCCAGCAGCCAAACCCCGGACAGCTCTGGGGCCAACGTCCTGACTTTC.

This clonotype has ten or more counts. This chain uses TRBV2 with TRBJ1-6, with TRBD1 as a possible D gene (6 bases). The CDR3 has 16 amino acids. V dropped 2 bases and J dropped 8 bases, with 16 bases sitting between them. Germline loops: CDR1 SNHLY, CDR2 FYNNEI. The CDR3 spells CASSERGGGLDSPLHF. DNA of the CDR3: TGTGCCAGCAGTGAAAGGGGCGGGGGGCTAGATTCACCCCTCCACTTT.

The chain links TRBV20-1 to TRBJ2-5; tentative D call: TRBD2 (5 bases). Germline V gene sequence: CDR1 DFQATT, CDR2 SNEGSKA (reference sequence). Trimming left V 8 bases short and J 2 bases short, with 21 bases between. This CDR3 is 15 amino acids long. The CDR3 sequence: CSLFNPWTLQETQYF. In nucleotides, the CDR3 is TGCAGTCTGTTCAACCCCTGGACTTTACAAGAGACCCAGTACTTC.

At least ten counts were recorded for this clonotype. This chain links TRBV5-1 with TRBJ2-7; the D is unclear. Deletions cut 2 bases from V and 3 bases from J, with 9 bases between. CDR1 is SGHRS, CDR2 YFSETQ, per germline. This CDR3 contains 13 residues. This chain's CDR3 is CASSFGPNYEQYF. CDR3 nucleotides: TGCGCCAGCAGCTTCGGGCCTAACTACGAGCAGTACTTC.

This clonotype was counted ten times or more. The chain has TRBV7-6 and TRBJ2-2; tentative D call: TRBD2 (5 bases). Germline V gene lookup returns CDR1 SGHVS and CDR2 FNYEAQ. The length of the CDR3 is 16 residues. The V end was cut by 5 bases, the J end by 1 base, with 14 bases between. The DNA for the CDR3 is TGTGCCAGCAGCCGTGGACTTCGGCAGAACACCGGGGAGCTGTTTTTT. Residues: CASSRGLRQNTGELFF.

This clonotype came up many times. The chain combines TRBV2 with TRBJ1-3; TRBD1 might be the D (6 bases). Germline V lookup: CDR1 SNHLY, CDR2 FYNNEI. CDR3 length: 13 residues. Trimming took off 7 bases at V and 5 bases at J, with 12 bases between the two ends. CDR3 in DNA: TGTGCCAGCAACAGGGACCCCAGAAACACCATATATTTT. Translation: CASNRDPRNTIYF.